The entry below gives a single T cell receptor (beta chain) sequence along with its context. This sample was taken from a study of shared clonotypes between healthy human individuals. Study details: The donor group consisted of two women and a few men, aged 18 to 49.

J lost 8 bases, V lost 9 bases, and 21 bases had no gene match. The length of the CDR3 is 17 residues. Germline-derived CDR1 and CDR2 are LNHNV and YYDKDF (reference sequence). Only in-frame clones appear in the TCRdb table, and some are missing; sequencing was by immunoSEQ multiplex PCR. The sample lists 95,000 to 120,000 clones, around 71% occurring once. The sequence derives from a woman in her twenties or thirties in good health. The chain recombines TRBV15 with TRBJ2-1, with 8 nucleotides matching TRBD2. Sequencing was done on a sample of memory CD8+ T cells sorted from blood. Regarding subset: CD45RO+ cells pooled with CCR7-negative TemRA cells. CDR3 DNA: TGTGCCACTATGCGACCGAAGGAAGCGGGAGTCCCAGATGAGCAGTTCTTC. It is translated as CATMRPKEAGVPDEQFF. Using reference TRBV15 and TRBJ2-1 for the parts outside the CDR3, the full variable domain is DAMVIQNPRYQVTQFGKPVTLSCSQTLNHNVMYWYQQKSSQAPKLLFHYYDKDFNNEADTPDNFQSRRPNTSFCFLDIRSPGLGDTAMYLCATMRPKEAGVPDEQFFGPGTRLTVL.